The 2 T cell receptor beta chains below all came from one sample that was sequenced in a study of shared clonotypes between healthy human individuals. Libraries were prepared by immunoSEQ multiplex PCR; TCRdb keeps only in-frame clonotypes and omits some of them. The table lists roughly 2.5 million clones, around 94% of them singletons. Sequencing input: naive CD4+ T cells sorted from blood. The subset was: CD45RA+ positively selected. The receptors here all came from a man between 18 and 35 years old in good health.

The chain employs TRBV5-1 and TRBJ2-3; D is possibly TRBD2 (6 bases). The CDR3 extends over 16 amino acids. The V end lost 4 bases, the J end lost 0 bases, and 15 bases lay between the germline ends. The germline CDR1 and CDR2 sequences are SGHRS and YFSETQ. The CDR3 nucleotides are TGCGCCAGCAGCCCCTCCCTAGCGCCTAGCACAGATACGCAGTATTTT. It translates to CASSPSLAPSTDTQYF.

The chain links TRBV6-6 to TRBJ1-4, with 9 bases that match TRBD1. This CDR3 spans 15 amino acids. The V gene's germline CDR1 is MNHNY and CDR2 SVGAGI (reference sequence). V gave up 6 bases and J gave up 4 bases; unmatched junction bases: 6. Written as DNA, the CDR3 is TGTGCCAGCAGACAAAGGGACAGGGTTAATGAAAAACTGTTTTTT. Protein product: CASRQRDRVNEKLFF.